This TCR beta chain was retrieved from a study of blood T cell repertoires in COVID-19 (dated by TCRdb to 2018 to 2020). Some background on the complete study: Samples from collaborators originated in the United States, Italy and Spain and spanned both the acute and convalescent phases of COVID-19. The material from the prospective study consisted of cDNA or gDNA derived from T cells, B-cell-depleted T cells, or PBMCs. Deeply sampled blood TCRbeta repertoires from subjects exposed to, actively infected with, or recovered from COVID-19 were included in the dataset. The repertoires were released in a freely available public database intended as a resource for research on the immune response to SARS-CoV-2. Samples came from the ongoing ImmuneRACE study (first 160 participants) plus 1,254 subjects from 6 global collaborators. Nearly every sample came with metadata listing a de-identified subject ID, COVID-19 status, age in years and sex. Where HLA class I and class II types were available, the types were taken from metadata supplied by the sample provider, not from assay-based typing.

Collaborating institutions collected whole blood in K2EDTA tubes following their own protocols. For TCRbeta analysis, collaborators shipped samples in one of three forms: frozen whole blood, isolated PBMCs, or DNA extracted from either of those sample types. Regarding this clone: The specificity of this receptor is unknown. Base qualities were left out, and no much larger clone turns up one base away.

TCRbeta CDR3 regions were amplified from genomic DNA by means of the immunoSEQ Assay, a bias-controlled multiplex PCR. The authors' pipeline ran thus. The number of nucleated cells in each sample was estimated by amplification of reference gene primers within the assay. To quantify the absolute abundance of each unique TCRbeta CDR3 rearrangement, sequence reads were collapsed and filtered. For each sample, productive Simpson clonality was calculated as the square root of Simpson's diversity index over productive rearrangements. TCRdb mirrors the immuneACCESS table, restricted to in-frame sequences. Some clones are absent from its copies; in checked studies, under half trace to an unresolved V gene, and the reason for the others is unknown. For V, J and clone size, that table is used; D and trimming come from the DNA. The sample table holds 90,000 to 150,000 clones, of which more than 70% were seen once. Approximately 8% of the sample lies in the top ten.

On the study overall, not on this receptor specifically: Clinical and demographic metadata were provided uncurated, with the amount varying by source and participant.

This TCR came from a human donor in a cohort sampled during active COVID-19. Sequenced sample: peripheral blood.

The nucleotide sequence is TGTGCCAGCAGCGCTTCACAGGGGGTCGGTTACGAGCAGTACTTC. Its translation reads: CASSASQGVGYEQYF. The V and J genes are TRBV5-4 and TRBJ2-7; TRBD1 lines up with 8 middle nucleotides. The germline V gene (reference sequence) yields SGHNT for CDR1 and YYREEE for CDR2. From the cysteine up to the phenylalanine, the CDR3 has a length of 15 residues. Of all the DNA, just the CDR3 is kept, 45 bases in frame from base 1. V trim: 4 bases; J trim: 4 bases; unmatched bases: 10.